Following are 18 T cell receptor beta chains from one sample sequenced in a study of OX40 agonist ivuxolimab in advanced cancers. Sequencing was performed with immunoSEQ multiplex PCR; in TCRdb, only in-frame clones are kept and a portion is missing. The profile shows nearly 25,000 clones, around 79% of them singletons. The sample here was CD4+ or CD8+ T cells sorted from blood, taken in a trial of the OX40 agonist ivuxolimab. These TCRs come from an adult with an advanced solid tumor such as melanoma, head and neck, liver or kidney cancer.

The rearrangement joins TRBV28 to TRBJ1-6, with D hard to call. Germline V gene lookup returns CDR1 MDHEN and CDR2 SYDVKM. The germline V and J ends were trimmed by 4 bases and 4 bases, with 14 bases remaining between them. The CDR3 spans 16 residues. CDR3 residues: CASSSKQRAYNSPLHF. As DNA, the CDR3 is TGTGCCAGCAGTTCCAAGCAGAGGGCGTATAATTCACCCCTCCACTTT.

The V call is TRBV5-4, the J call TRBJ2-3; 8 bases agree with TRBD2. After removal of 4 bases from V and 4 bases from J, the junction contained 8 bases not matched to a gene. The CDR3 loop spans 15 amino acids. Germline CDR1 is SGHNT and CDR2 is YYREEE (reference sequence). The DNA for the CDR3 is TGTGCCAGCAGCGCCAAGCGGGGGCTCGCAGATACGCAGTATTTT. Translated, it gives CASSAKRGLADTQYF.

CDR3 region: CASSLQGRPNEKLFF. The DNA of the CDR3 is TGTGCCAGCAGCTTACAGGGGAGACCTAATGAAAAACTGTTTTTT. V is TRBV11-2 and J is TRBJ1-4, with a possible D match to TRBD1 (6 bases). CDR1 is SGHAT, CDR2 FQNNGV, per germline. The CDR3 loop spans 15 amino acids. V was trimmed by 2 bases and J by 3 bases, leaving 10 bases between them.

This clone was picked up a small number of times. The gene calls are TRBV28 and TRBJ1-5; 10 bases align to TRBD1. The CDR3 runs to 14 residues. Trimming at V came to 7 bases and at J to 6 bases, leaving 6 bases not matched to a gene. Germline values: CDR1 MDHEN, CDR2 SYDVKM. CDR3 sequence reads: CASIKWTGGQPQHF. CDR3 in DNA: TGTGCCAGCATTAAATGGACAGGGGGTCAGCCCCAGCATTTT.

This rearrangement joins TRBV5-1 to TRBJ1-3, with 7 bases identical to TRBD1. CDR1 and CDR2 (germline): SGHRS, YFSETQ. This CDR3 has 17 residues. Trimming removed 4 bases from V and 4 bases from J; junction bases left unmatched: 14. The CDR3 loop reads CASSRIGQGESGNTIYF. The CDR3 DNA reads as TGCGCCAGCAGCCGGATTGGGCAGGGGGAATCCGGAAACACCATATATTTT.

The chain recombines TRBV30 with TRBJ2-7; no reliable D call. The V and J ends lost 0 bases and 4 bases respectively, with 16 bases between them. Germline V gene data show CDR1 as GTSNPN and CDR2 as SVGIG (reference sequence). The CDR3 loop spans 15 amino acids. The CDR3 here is CAWSVGSLGKYEQYF. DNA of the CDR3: TGTGCCTGGAGTGTAGGGTCATTAGGCAAATACGAGCAGTACTTC.

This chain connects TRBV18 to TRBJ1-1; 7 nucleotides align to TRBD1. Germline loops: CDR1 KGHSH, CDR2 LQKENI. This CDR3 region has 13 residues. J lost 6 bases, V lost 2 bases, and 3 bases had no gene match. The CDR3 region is CASSPTGAAEAFF. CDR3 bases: TGTGCCAGCTCACCAACAGGGGCCGCTGAAGCTTTCTTT.

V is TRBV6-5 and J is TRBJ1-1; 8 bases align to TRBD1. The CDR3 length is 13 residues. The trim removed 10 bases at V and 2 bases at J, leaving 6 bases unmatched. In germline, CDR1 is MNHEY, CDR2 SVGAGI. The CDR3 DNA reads TGTGCCACCCGGACAGGGACTAACACTGAAGCTTTCTTT. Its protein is CATRTGTNTEAFF.

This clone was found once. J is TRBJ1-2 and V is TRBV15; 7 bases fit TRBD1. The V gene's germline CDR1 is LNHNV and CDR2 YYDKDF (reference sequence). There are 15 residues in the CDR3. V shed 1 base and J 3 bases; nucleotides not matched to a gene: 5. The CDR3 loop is CATSRVNTGDYGYTF. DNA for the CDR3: TGTGCCACCAGCAGAGTAAATACAGGGGACTATGGCTACACCTTC.

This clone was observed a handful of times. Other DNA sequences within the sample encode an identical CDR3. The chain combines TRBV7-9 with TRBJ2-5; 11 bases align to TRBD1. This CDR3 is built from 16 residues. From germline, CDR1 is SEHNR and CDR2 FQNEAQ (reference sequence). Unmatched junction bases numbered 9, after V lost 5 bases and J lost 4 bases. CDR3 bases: TGTGCCAGCAGCCGTTTACCGGGACAGGGGGGAGAGACCCAGTACTTC. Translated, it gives CASSRLPGQGGETQYF.

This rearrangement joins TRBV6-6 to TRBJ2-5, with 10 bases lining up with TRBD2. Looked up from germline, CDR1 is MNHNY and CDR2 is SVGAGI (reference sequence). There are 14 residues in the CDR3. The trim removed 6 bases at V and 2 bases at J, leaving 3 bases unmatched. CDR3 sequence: CASRALAGQETQYF. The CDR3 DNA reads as TGTGCCAGCAGAGCACTAGCGGGGCAAGAGACCCAGTACTTC.

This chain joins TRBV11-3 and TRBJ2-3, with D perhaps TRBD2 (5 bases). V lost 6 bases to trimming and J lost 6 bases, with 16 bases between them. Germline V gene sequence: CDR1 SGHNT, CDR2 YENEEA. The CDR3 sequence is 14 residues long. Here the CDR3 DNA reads TGTGCCAGCAGTGCCCGGGGAAAATTGGATACGCAGTATTTT. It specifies CASSARGKLDTQYF.

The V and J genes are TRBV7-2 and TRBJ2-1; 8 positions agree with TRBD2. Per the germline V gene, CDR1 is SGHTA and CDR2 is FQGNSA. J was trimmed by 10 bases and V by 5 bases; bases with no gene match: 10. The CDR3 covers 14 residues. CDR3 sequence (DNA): TGTGCCAGCAGCGCGAAGCGGGGGACATGGGAGCAGTTCTTC. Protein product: CASSAKRGTWEQFF. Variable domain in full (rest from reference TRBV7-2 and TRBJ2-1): GAGVSQSPSNKVTEKGKDVELRCDPISGHTALYWYRQSLGQGLEFLIYFQGNSAPDKSGLPSDRFSAERTGGSVSTLTIQRTQQEDSAVYLCASSAKRGTWEQFFGPGTRLTVL.

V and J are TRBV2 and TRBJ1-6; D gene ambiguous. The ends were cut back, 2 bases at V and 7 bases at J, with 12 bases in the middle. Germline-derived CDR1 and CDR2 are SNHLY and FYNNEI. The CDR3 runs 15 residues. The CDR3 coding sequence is TGTGCCAGCAGTGAAAGAGAGGGAGGGAATTCACCCCTCCACTTT. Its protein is CASSEREGGNSPLHF.

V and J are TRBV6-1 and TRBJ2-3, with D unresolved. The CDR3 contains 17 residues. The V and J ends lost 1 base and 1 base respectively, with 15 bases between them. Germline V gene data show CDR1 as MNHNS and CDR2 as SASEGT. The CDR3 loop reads CASSEVFGYSRTDTQYF. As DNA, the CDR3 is TGTGCCAGCAGTGAAGTTTTTGGGTATTCCCGCACAGATACGCAGTATTTT.

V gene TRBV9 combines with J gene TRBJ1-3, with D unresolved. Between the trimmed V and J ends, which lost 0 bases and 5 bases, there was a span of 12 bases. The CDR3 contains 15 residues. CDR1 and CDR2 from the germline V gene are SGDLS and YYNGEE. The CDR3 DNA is TGTGCCAGCAGCGTAGACTCAGGTGGGAGAAACACCATATATTTT. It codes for CASSVDSGGRNTIYF.

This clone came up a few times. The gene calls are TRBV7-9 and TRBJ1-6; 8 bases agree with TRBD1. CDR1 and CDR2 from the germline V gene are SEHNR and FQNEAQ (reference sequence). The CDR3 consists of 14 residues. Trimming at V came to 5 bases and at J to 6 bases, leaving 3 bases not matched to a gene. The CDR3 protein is CASSPTGANSPLHF. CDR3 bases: TGTGCCAGCAGCCCGACAGGGGCTAATTCACCCCTCCACTTT.

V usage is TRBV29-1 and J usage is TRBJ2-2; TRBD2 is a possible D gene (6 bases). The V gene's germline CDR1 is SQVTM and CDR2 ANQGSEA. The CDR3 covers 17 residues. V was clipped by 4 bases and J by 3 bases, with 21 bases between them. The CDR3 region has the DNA TGCAGCGTTGTGGGGAATCTCGGGGGAGTAGACACCGGGGAGCTGTTTTTT. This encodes CSVVGNLGGVDTGELFF.